This T cell receptor beta chain is from a study of beta chain features in type 1 diabetes. Study outcomes and limitations: Shortening that was moderate but significant affected the TCRB CDR3s of Type 1 diabetes patients in all four CD4+ subsets.

Comments on this clone: Antigen unknown.

Of the isolated RNA, all was reverse transcribed, and so the sequenced material was expressed TCRB transcripts. The data were produced by immunoSEQ multiplex PCR, yet TCRdb's version contains in-frame clones alone and is incomplete. The sample has over 600,000 clones; roughly an eighth are singletons. This CDR3 comprises 15 residues. The junction had 7 bases not matched to a gene; V was cut back by 3 bases and J by 5 bases. CDR1 is MDHEN, CDR2 SYDVKM, per germline. Isolation of CD4+ naive, central memory, regulatory and stem cell-like memory cells was achieved by sorting via CD45RO/CCR7/CD25/CD127/CD95/CD27.

The source of this sequence is a man in his thirties or forties with type 1 diabetes. The chain has TRBV28 and TRBJ2-4; 7 nucleotides line up with TRBD2. The sequenced material came from naive CD4+ T cells from blood. CDR3: CASSFGGGRENIQYF. The CDR3 bases are TGTGCCAGCAGTTTTGGGGGAGGGAGGGAAAACATTCAGTACTTC.